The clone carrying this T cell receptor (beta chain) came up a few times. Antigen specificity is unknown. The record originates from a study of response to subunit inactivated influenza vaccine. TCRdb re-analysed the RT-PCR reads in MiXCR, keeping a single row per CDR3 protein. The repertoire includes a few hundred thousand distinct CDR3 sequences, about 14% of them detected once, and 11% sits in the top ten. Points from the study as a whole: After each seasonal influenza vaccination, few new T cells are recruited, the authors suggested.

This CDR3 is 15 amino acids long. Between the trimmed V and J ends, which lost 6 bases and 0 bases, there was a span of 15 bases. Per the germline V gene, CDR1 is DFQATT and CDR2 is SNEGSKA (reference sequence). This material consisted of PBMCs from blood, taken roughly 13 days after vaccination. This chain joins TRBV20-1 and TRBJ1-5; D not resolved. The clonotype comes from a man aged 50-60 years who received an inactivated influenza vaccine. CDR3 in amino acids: CSAQKVPYSNQPQHF. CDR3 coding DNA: TGCAGTGCCCAGAAGGTGCCCTATAGCAATCAGCCCCAGCATTTT.